The sequence of this T cell receptor beta chain was determined in a study of blood T cell repertoires in COVID-19. On the study more broadly: The United States, Italy and Spain were the sources of the acute and convalescent COVID-19 samples. In each case, the material was cDNA or gDNA derived from T cells, B-cell-depleted T cells, or PBMCs.

This clone occurred a few times. The junction departs from the called germline gene at one end, perhaps through a read error. Germline CDR1 SEHNR, CDR2 FQNEAQ (reference sequence). The CDR3 has 15 residues. In the authors' workflow: Reference gene primer amplification in the assay estimated nucleated cell counts. Sequenced by immunoSEQ multiplex PCR; TCRdb stores in-frame clones only, minus some. The DNA was the basis for D and trimming; V, J and clone size are from that table. Among 200,000 to 250,000 clones listed, about 83% were seen once. The chain joins TRBV7-9 to TRBJ1-4, with unresolved D. This TCR was recovered from a woman aged 45 to 65 with active or convalescent COVID-19. Sequences were obtained from peripheral blood. The CDR3 region is CASTPSADGRERLFF. CDR3 coding DNA: TGTGCCAGCACCCCCTCCGCGGACGGGAGAGAAAGACTGTTTTTT.